This T cell receptor (beta chain) was recovered during a study of beta chain features in type 1 diabetes. Study-level points and caveats: Reduced insertions and increased deletions marked VDJ junctions in type 1 diabetes patients. Short templates might get an advantage during PCR, and this would be equal in patients and controls. Any role of HLA type in TCRB rearrangement remained unresolved here.

The CDR3 spans 14 residues. Per germline, CDR1 KGHSH and CDR2 LQKENI. Trimming took off 3 bases at V and 2 bases at J, with 10 bases between the two ends. A heparinised blood draw that averaged roughly 100 mL was obtained once from each donor. As every portion of the isolated RNA was reverse transcribed, the sequencing read expressed TCRB transcripts. Sequencing was performed with immunoSEQ multiplex PCR; in TCRdb, only in-frame clones are kept and a portion is missing. The sample yields a few hundred thousand clones, about 30% seen once. This clone has just a few counts. Its antigen is as yet unknown.

V and J are TRBV18 and TRBJ2-5; TRBD2 might be the D (5 bases). The source of this sequence is a man aged 30 to 45 in good health. Sequencing was carried out using central memory CD4+ T cells from blood. The CDR3 DNA reads as TGTGCCAGCTCACCCCGGAGAGGGCAAGAGACCCAGTACTTC. Translating it yields CASSPRRGQETQYF.